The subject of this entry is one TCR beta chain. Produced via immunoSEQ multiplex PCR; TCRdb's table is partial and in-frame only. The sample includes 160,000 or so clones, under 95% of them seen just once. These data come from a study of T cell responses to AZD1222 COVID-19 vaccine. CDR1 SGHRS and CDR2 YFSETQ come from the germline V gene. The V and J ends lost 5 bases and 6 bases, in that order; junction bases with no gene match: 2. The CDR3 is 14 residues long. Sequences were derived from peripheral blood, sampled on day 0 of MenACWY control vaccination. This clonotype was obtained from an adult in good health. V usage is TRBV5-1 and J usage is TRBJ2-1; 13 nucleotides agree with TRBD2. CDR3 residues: CASRLAGGLNEQFF. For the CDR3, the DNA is TGCGCCAGCAGACTAGCGGGAGGGCTCAATGAGCAGTTCTTC.